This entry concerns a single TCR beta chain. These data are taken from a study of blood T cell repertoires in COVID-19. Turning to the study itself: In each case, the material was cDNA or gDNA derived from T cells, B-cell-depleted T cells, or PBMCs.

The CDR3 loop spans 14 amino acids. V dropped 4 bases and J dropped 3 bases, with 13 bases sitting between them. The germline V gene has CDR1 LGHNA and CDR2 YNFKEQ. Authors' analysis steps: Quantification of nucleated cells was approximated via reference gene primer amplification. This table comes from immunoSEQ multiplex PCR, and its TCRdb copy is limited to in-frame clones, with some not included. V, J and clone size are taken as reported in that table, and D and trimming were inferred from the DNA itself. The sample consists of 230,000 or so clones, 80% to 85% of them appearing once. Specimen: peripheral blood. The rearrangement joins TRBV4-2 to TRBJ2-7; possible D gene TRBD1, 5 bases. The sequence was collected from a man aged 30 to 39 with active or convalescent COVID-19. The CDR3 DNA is TGTGCCAGCAGCCCAGGGTCGAAGGTCTACGAGCAGTACTTC. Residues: CASSPGSKVYEQYF.